This is a list of T cell receptor beta chains from one sample in a study of naive and memory T cell subsets. TCRdb ran MiXCR on the 5' RACE reads and lists one entry per CDR3 protein. The sample yields more than 50,000 distinct CDR3 sequences, approximately 6.6% seen once. The receptors originated from a male donor in good health. Both conserved end residues are part of each CDR3. The order of the fields is V gene, clone size, J gene, D gene, CDR3 DNA, CDR3 protein. D genes are given only for firm matches. A clone size is listed for some rows: how often the clone was seen (once, few, many), or a class if it is expanded.

V: TRBV5-1
size: few
J: TRBJ1-5
D: TRBD1
DNA: TGCGCCAGCAGCCCGGGACAGGTTGGGGAGCCCCAGCATTTT
CDR3: CASSPGQVGEPQHF

V: TRBV12-3/TRBV12-4
size: NA
J: TRBJ1-3
D: TRBD1
DNA: TGTGCCAGCAGTAGCCACAATCGACAGGGATTACACTCTGGAAACACCATATATTTT
CDR3: CASSSHNRQGLHSGNTIYF

V: TRBV7-6
size: few
J: TRBJ1-2
D: TRBD1
DNA: TGTGCCAGCAGCTCTGGACAGGACTATGGCTACACCTTC
CDR3: CASSSGQDYGYTF

V: TRBV20-1
size: many
J: TRBJ1-1
D: NA
DNA: TGCAGTGCTAGAGAGGCGGGTTACGGCACTGAAGCTTTCTTT
CDR3: CSAREAGYGTEAFF

V: TRBV28
size: many
J: TRBJ2-3
D: NA
DNA: TGTGCCAGCAGTTTAGCAGGTTCAGATACGCAGTATTTT
CDR3: CASSLAGSDTQYF

V: TRBV6-6
size: few
J: TRBJ1-3
D: TRBD1
DNA: TGTGCCAGCAGTTACGACGGACAGGGGTTCCCAGGCTCTGGAAACACCATATATTTT
CDR3: CASSYDGQGFPGSGNTIYF

V: TRBV12-5
size: NA
J: TRBJ2-7
D: NA
DNA: TGTGCTAGTGGTTCCGGGGGGCCCGGATACGAGCAGTACTTC
CDR3: CASGSGGPGYEQYF

V: TRBV29-1
size: NA
J: TRBJ1-2
D: TRBD1
DNA: TGCAGCGTAGAAGGACAGGGGGCTGGCTACACCTTC
CDR3: CSVEGQGAGYTF

V: TRBV20-1
size: NA
J: TRBJ1-3
D: NA
DNA: TGCAGTGCTACCGATTCTGGAAACACCATATATTTT
CDR3: CSATDSGNTIYF

V: TRBV20-1
size: medium-sized
J: TRBJ1-1
D: NA
DNA: TGCAGTGCTAGTTGGGTCACTGAAGCTTTCTTT
CDR3: CSASWVTEAFF

V: TRBV29-1
size: few
J: TRBJ2-7
D: NA
DNA: TGCAGGGCCGGCGGAGGGGCGGCCTACGAGCAGTACTTC
CDR3: CRAGGGAAYEQYF

V: TRBV19
size: few
J: TRBJ2-7
D: TRBD2
DNA: TGTGCCAGTAGTATCGGGACTATCTACGAGCAGTACTTC
CDR3: CASSIGTIYEQYF

V: TRBV5-6
size: few
J: TRBJ2-5
D: TRBD2
DNA: TGTGCCAGCAGCTTACCACCCGGGACTAGCGGACTCCAAGAGACCCAGTACTTC
CDR3: CASSLPPGTSGLQETQYF

V: TRBV21-1
size: NA
J: TRBJ1-2
D: NA
DNA: TGTGCCAGCCCACCGGCCATCCCCCCCCCCGCTACCTTC
CDR3: CASPPAIPPPATF

V: TRBV20-1
size: few
J: TRBJ2-3
D: NA
DNA: TGCAGTGCTAGAGCACCGGGACTCGCAAGGGATACGCAGTATTTT
CDR3: CSARAPGLARDTQYF

V: TRBV7-9
size: NA
J: TRBJ2-7
D: NA
DNA: TGTGCCAGCAGCCTCGACTACTCGGAGCAGTACTTC
CDR3: CASSLDYSEQYF

V: TRBV7-2
size: few
J: TRBJ1-5
D: NA
DNA: TGTGCCAGCAGCTATAGAGGCAGGGGTGGTCAGCCCCAGCATTTT
CDR3: CASSYRGRGGQPQHF

V: TRBV7-2
size: many
J: TRBJ1-4
D: NA
DNA: TGTGCCAGCAGCTCCGTTACCTCTGAAAAACTGTTTTTT
CDR3: CASSSVTSEKLFF

V: TRBV11-2
size: few
J: TRBJ2-1
D: NA
DNA: TGTGCCAGCAGCTTCTCGACTTCTGTCTACAATGAGCAGTTCTTC
CDR3: CASSFSTSVYNEQFF

V: TRBV11-2
size: many
J: TRBJ2-7
D: NA
DNA: TGTGCCAGCAGCCCCACCACGGGATCCTACGAGCAGTACTTC
CDR3: CASSPTTGSYEQYF

V: TRBV5-1
size: NA
J: TRBJ2-7
D: TRBD1
DNA: TGCGCCAGCAGCCGTCAGGGGGCTGTCGACGAGCAGTACTTC
CDR3: CASSRQGAVDEQYF

V: TRBV20-1
size: NA
J: TRBJ2-7
D: TRBD1
DNA: TGCAGTGAACAGGGGTACGAGCAGTACTTC
CDR3: CSEQGYEQYF

V: TRBV6-1
size: few
J: TRBJ2-5
D: TRBD1
DNA: TGTGCCACCTTAGCGGGACAGGGGGTCGAGGAGACCCAGTACTTC
CDR3: CATLAGQGVEETQYF

V: TRBV12-3/TRBV12-4
size: few
J: TRBJ2-7
D: TRBD1
DNA: TGTGCCAGCAGTTTACTCTCGGGACAGGGGGACGAGCAGTACTTC
CDR3: CASSLLSGQGDEQYF

V: TRBV12-3/TRBV12-4
size: many
J: TRBJ1-3
D: TRBD1
DNA: TGTGCCAGCAGAGCCCAGGGGGCGGGTGGAAACACCATATATTTT
CDR3: CASRAQGAGGNTIYF

V: TRBV5-1
size: many
J: TRBJ2-3
D: TRBD2
DNA: TGCGCCAGCAGGGGAGGGCCAAGGGCTACAGATACGCAGTATTTT
CDR3: CASRGGPRATDTQYF

V: TRBV12-3/TRBV12-4
size: few
J: TRBJ1-5
D: NA
DNA: TGTGCCAGCAGTCTCAATAGCAATCAGCCCCAGCATTTT
CDR3: CASSLNSNQPQHF

V: TRBV6-5
size: many
J: TRBJ2-5
D: NA
DNA: TGTGCCATCCGGGCAGGGCCGGGGGAGACCCAGTACTTC
CDR3: CAIRAGPGETQYF

V: TRBV11-2
size: NA
J: TRBJ2-6
D: NA
DNA: TGTGCCAGCAGCATGACTACGGGACGCTTCTCTGGGGCCAACGTCCTGACTTTC
CDR3: CASSMTTGRFSGANVLTF

V: TRBV5-6
size: many
J: TRBJ1-1
D: NA
DNA: TGTGCCAGCAGCCGGGGACTCACAAAAGAAGCTTTCTTT
CDR3: CASSRGLTKEAFF

V: TRBV2
size: few
J: TRBJ2-7
D: NA
DNA: TGTGCCAGCAGTGAGGGGTACGAGCAGTACTTC
CDR3: CASSEGYEQYF

V: TRBV7-2
size: few
J: TRBJ1-4
D: TRBD1
DNA: TGTGCCAGCAGCTCCGGGACAGGGGGAAATGAAAAACTGTTTTTT
CDR3: CASSSGTGGNEKLFF

V: TRBV2
size: many
J: TRBJ2-3
D: TRBD2
DNA: TGTGCCAGCACTCAAGCGGGGCCACCCGGCACAGATACGCAGTATTTT
CDR3: CASTQAGPPGTDTQYF

V: TRBV12-3/TRBV12-4
size: NA
J: TRBJ2-3
D: TRBD1
DNA: TGTGCCAGCAGTTTACAGGGGGCGGCCCGCACAGATACGCAGTATTTT
CDR3: CASSLQGAARTDTQYF

V: TRBV13
size: few
J: TRBJ2-2
D: TRBD1
DNA: TGTGCCAGCAGCCCAGGACAGGGAGGTACCGGGGAGCTGTTTTTT
CDR3: CASSPGQGGTGELFF

V: TRBV6-5
size: few
J: TRBJ1-2
D: NA
DNA: TGTGCCAGCAGTTACTATCCAGGGGATGGCTACACCTTC
CDR3: CASSYYPGDGYTF

V: TRBV6-6
size: many
J: TRBJ1-2
D: NA
DNA: TGTGCCAGCAGTCGGGGGGGGCAAAACTATGGCTACACCTTC
CDR3: CASSRGGQNYGYTF

V: TRBV6-2/TRBV6-3
size: many
J: TRBJ2-1
D: TRBD2
DNA: TGTGCCAGCCTTCGACTAGCGGGGGCCTACAATGAGCAGTTCTTC
CDR3: CASLRLAGAYNEQFF

V: TRBV11-1
size: NA
J: TRBJ2-3
D: NA
DNA: TGTGCCACCCAAAACCTTCGATATGATACAGATACGCAGTATTTT
CDR3: CATQNLRYDTDTQYF

V: TRBV18
size: NA
J: TRBJ2-3
D: NA
DNA: TGTGCCAGCTCACCCCCCTTACTGGATACGCAGTATTTT
CDR3: CASSPPLLDTQYF

V: TRBV12-3/TRBV12-4
size: NA
J: TRBJ1-3
D: NA
DNA: TGTGCCAGCAGTTTACGGGCCGGGTCTGGAAACACCATATATTTT
CDR3: CASSLRAGSGNTIYF

V: TRBV20-1
size: few
J: TRBJ1-1
D: NA
DNA: TGCAGTGCTAGAGCCACCGACAGGAGGGCAAACACTGAAGCTTTCTTT
CDR3: CSARATDRRANTEAFF

V: TRBV29-1
size: many
J: TRBJ2-7
D: NA
DNA: TGCAGCGTTCTACAGGGCTACGAGCAGTACTTC
CDR3: CSVLQGYEQYF

V: TRBV29-1
size: NA
J: TRBJ2-7
D: TRBD2
DNA: TGCAGCGTTGAAGGGCTAGCGGACGAGCAGTACTTC
CDR3: CSVEGLADEQYF

V: TRBV12-3/TRBV12-4
size: many
J: TRBJ2-6
D: NA
DNA: TGTGCCAGCAGTCGGGCAGATGGGGCCAACGTCCTGACTTTC
CDR3: CASSRADGANVLTF

V: TRBV7-2
size: many
J: TRBJ2-7
D: TRBD2
DNA: TGTGCCAGCCAACAGCGGGGAGTGTCCTACGAGCAGTACTTC
CDR3: CASQQRGVSYEQYF

V: TRBV6-5
size: many
J: TRBJ1-2
D: NA
DNA: TGTGCCAGCAGTCAAGCAACGGGCGATCAGCGCAGAGGCACCTTC
CDR3: CASSQATGDQRRGTF

V: TRBV12-3/TRBV12-4
size: NA
J: TRBJ2-7
D: NA
DNA: TGTGCCAGCAGTTTCAGGGTATCTGAGCAGTACTTC
CDR3: CASSFRVSEQYF

V: TRBV29-1
size: NA
J: TRBJ2-5
D: TRBD2
DNA: TGCAGCGTGGGCCCCCCGGGAGGAGAGACCCAGTACTTC
CDR3: CSVGPPGGETQYF

V: TRBV11-2
size: NA
J: TRBJ2-7
D: TRBD2
DNA: TGTGCCAGCAGCCTTCGGACTAGCGGAGGATTTTACGAGCAGTACTTC
CDR3: CASSLRTSGGFYEQYF

V: TRBV7-8
size: few
J: TRBJ2-3
D: TRBD2
DNA: TGTGCCAGCAGCTTACTAGCGGGATTCACAGATACGCAGTATTTT
CDR3: CASSLLAGFTDTQYF

V: TRBV4-1
size: few
J: TRBJ2-3
D: TRBD2
DNA: TGCGCCAGCAGCCTGGTACTAGCGGGAGACGCCACAGATACGCAGTATTTT
CDR3: CASSLVLAGDATDTQYF

V: TRBV18
size: few
J: TRBJ1-1
D: TRBD1
DNA: TGTGCCAGCTCACCGGGACAGCGGGCCTTGAACACTGAAGCTTTCTTT
CDR3: CASSPGQRALNTEAFF

V: TRBV19
size: few
J: TRBJ2-2
D: NA
DNA: TGTGCCAGTAAAGTTCCGAACACCGGGGAGCTGTTTTTT
CDR3: CASKVPNTGELFF